The clone carrying this TCR beta chain has only one observation. The antigen is not known. Only in-frame clones appear in the TCRdb table, and some are missing; sequencing was by immunoSEQ multiplex PCR. This table has some 2,000,000 clones, approximately 96% appearing once. This sample was taken from a study of shared clonotypes between healthy human individuals. Study summary: Used for every donor were three CD4 naive, three CD4 memory, two CD8 naive and one CD8 memory plate. Study outcomes and limitations: Clonotype sharing among donors, it was expected, would be affected by sequencing depth. In the sorted subsets, rarefaction showed sequencing was incomplete despite large depth.

Division of CD4+ cells produced a CD45RA+ naive subset and a CD45RA-negative memory subset. Germline CDR1 reads SGHRS; CDR2 reads YFSETQ. The ends were cut back, 2 bases at V and 6 bases at J, with 18 bases in the middle. The CDR3 has 15 residues. Sequencing was done on a sample of naive CD4+ T cells sorted from blood. The subset here: CD45RA+ positively selected. The TCR originated in a man in his late teens or twenties in good health. The V and J genes are TRBV5-1 and TRBJ2-7, with D perhaps assigned TRBD1 or TRBD2 (5 bases each). The CDR3: CASSFSGTGIGEQYF. The CDR3 DNA sequence: TGCGCCAGCAGCTTTTCCGGGACGGGGATAGGCGAGCAGTACTTC.